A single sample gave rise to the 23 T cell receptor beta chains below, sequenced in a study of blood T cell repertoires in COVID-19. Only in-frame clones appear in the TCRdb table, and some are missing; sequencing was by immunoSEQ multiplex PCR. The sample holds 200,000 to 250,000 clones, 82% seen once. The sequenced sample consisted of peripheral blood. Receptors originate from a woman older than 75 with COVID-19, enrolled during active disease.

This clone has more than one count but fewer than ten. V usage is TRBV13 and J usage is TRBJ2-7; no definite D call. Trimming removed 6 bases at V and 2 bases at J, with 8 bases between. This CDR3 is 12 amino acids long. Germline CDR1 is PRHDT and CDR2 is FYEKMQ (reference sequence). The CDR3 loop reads CASSQLAYEQYF. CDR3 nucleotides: TGTGCCAGCAGTCAGCTAGCCTACGAGCAGTACTTC.

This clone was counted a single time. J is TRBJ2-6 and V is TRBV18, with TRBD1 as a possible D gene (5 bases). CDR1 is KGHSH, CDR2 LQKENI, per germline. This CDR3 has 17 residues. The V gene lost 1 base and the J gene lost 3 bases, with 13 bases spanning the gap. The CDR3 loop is CASSPQTATGGANVLTF. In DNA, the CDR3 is TGTGCCAGCTCACCACAGACAGCGACCGGTGGGGCCAACGTCCTGACTTTC.

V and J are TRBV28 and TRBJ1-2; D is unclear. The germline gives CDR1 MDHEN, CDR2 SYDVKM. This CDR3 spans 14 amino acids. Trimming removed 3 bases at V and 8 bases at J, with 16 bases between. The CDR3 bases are TGTGCCAGCAGTTTCGGGGTCGCCCTTCGGGGCTACACCTTC. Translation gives CASSFGVALRGYTF.

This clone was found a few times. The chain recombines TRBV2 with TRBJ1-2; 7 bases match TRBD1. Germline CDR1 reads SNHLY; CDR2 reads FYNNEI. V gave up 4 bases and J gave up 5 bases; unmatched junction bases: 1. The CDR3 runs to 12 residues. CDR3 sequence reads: CASSGDSYGYTF. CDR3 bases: TGTGCCAGCAGTGGGGACAGTTATGGCTACACCTTC.

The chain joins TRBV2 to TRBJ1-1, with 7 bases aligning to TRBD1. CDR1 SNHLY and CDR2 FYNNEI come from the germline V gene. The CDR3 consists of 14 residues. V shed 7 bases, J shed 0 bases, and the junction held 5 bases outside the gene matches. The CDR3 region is CASNIDRVNTEAFF. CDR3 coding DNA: TGTGCCAGCAATATTGACAGGGTGAACACTGAAGCTTTCTTT. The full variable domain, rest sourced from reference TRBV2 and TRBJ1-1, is EPEVTQTPSHQVTQMGQEVILRCVPISNHLYFYWYRQILGQKVEFLVSFYNNEISEKSEIFDDQFSVERPDGSNFTLKIRSTKLEDSAMYFCASNIDRVNTEAFFGQGTRLTVV.

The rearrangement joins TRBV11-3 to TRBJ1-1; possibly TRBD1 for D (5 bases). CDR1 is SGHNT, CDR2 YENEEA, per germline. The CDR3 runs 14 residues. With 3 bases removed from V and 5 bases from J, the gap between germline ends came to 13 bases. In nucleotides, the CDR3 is TGTGCCAGCAGCTTGGGGCCCGCGGGGACTGAAGCTTTCTTT. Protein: CASSLGPAGTEAFF.

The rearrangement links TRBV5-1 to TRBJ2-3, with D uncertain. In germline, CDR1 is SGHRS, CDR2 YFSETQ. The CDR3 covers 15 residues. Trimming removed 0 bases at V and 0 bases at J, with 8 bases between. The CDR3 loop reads CASSLGAGSTDTQYF. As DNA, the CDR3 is TGCGCCAGCAGCTTGGGGGCCGGTAGCACAGATACGCAGTATTTT.

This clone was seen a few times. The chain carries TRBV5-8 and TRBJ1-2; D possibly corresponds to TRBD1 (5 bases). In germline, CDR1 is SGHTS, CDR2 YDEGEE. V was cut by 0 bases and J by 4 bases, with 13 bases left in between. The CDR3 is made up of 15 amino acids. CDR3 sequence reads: CASSLGQNRVYGYTF. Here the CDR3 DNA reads TGTGCCAGCAGCTTGGGACAGAACAGAGTCTATGGCTACACCTTC.

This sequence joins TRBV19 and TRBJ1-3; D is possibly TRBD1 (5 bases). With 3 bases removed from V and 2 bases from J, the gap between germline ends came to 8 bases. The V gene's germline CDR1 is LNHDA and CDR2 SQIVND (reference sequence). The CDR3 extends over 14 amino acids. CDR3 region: CASSMTDTGNTIYF. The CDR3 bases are TGTGCCAGTAGTATGACAGACACTGGAAACACCATATATTTT.

CDR3 DNA sequence: TGTGCCAGCATTCGGAGGGGAGGGATCTATGGCTACACCTTC. Its protein product is CASIRRGGIYGYTF. The chain uses TRBV2 and TRBJ1-2, with TRBD1 as a possible D gene (5 bases). Trimming left V 7 bases short and J 4 bases short, with 16 bases between. The CDR3 is 14 residues long. Germline CDR1 SNHLY, CDR2 FYNNEI. Full variable domain (missing parts from reference TRBV2 and TRBJ1-2): EPEVTQTPSHQVTQMGQEVILRCVPISNHLYFYWYRQILGQKVEFLVSFYNNEISEKSEIFDDQFSVERPDGSNFTLKIRSTKLEDSAMYFCASIRRGGIYGYTFGSGTRLTVV.

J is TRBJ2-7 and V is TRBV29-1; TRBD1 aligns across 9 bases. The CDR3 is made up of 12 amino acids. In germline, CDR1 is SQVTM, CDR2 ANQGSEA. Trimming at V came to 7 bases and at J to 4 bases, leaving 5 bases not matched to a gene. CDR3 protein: CSAHRGPYEQYF. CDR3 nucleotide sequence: TGCAGCGCCCACAGGGGGCCATACGAGCAGTACTTC.

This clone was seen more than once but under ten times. In nucleotides, the CDR3 is TGTGCCAGCAGCTTGGGCAGGGGCGGACCCGGGGAGCTGTTTTTT. It translates to CASSLGRGGPGELFF. This sequence joins TRBV7-9 and TRBJ2-2, with a weak D call TRBD1 (6 bases). V was trimmed by 3 bases and J by 6 bases, leaving 14 bases between them. CDR3 length: 15 residues. Germline CDR1 reads SEHNR; CDR2 reads FQNEAQ (reference sequence).

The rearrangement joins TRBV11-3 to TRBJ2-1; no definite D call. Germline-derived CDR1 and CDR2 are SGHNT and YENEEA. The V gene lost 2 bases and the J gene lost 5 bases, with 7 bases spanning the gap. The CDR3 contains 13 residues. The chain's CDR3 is CASSLNPDNEQFF. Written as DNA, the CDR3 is TGTGCCAGCAGCTTAAACCCGGACAATGAGCAGTTCTTC.

The CDR3 reads CASRSPGHLYEQYF. The CDR3 coding sequence is TGTGCCAGCAGGTCCCCGGGACACCTCTACGAGCAGTACTTC. The J gene is TRBJ2-7, the V gene TRBV7-2, with a tentative D call TRBD1 (6 bases). Germline CDR1 reads SGHTA; CDR2 reads FQGNSA. V gave up 6 bases and J gave up 3 bases, with 15 bases separating them. This CDR3 is 14 amino acids long.

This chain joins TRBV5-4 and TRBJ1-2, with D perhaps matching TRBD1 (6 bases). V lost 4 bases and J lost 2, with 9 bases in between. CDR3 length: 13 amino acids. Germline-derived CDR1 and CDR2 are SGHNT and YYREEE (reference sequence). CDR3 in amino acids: CASSPTGNYGYTF. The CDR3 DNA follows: TGTGCCAGCAGCCCTACAGGGAACTATGGCTACACCTTC.

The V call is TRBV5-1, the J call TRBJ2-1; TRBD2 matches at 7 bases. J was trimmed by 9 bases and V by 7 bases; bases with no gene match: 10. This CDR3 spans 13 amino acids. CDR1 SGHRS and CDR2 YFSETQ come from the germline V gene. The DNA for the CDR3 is TGCGCCAGCGGGGAGGGCCGTCGCGGTGAGCAGTTCTTC. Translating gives CASGEGRRGEQFF.

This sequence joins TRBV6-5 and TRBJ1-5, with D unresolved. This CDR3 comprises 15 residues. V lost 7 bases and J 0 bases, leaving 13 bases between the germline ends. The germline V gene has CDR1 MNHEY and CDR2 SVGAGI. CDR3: CASISTGFSNQPQHF. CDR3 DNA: TGTGCCAGCATTTCGACGGGGTTTAGCAATCAGCCCCAGCATTTT.

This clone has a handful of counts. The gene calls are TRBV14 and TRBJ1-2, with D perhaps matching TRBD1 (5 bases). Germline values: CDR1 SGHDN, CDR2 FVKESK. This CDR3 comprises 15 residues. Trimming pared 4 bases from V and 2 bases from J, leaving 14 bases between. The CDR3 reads CASSLYRGWNYGYTF. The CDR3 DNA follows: TGTGCCAGCAGCCTCTATAGGGGCTGGAACTATGGCTACACCTTC.

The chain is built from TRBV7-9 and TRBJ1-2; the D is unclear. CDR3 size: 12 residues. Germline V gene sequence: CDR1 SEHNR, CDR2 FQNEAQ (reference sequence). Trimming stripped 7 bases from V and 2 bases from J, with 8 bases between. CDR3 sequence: CASNRGNYGYTF. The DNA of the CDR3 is TGTGCCAGCAATCGCGGGAACTATGGCTACACCTTC.

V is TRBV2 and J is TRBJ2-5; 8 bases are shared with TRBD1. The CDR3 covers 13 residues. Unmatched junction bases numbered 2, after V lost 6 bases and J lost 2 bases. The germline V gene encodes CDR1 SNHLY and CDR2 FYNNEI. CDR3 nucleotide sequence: TGTGCCAGCAGCCGACAGGGGCAAGAGACCCAGTACTTC. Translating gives CASSRQGQETQYF. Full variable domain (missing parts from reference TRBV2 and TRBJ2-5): EPEVTQTPSHQVTQMGQEVILRCVPISNHLYFYWYRQILGQKVEFLVSFYNNEISEKSEIFDDQFSVERPDGSNFTLKIRSTKLEDSAMYFCASSRQGQETQYFGPGTRLLVL.

CDR3 bases: TGTGCCAGTAGTCGGACAAGATCCTACGAGCAGTACTTC. It encodes CASSRTRSYEQYF. The chain employs TRBV19 and TRBJ2-7; a possible D gene is TRBD1 (5 bases). Germline-derived CDR1 and CDR2 are LNHDA and SQIVND (reference sequence). The CDR3 runs 13 residues. The V and J ends lost 5 bases and 1 base respectively, with 9 bases between them.

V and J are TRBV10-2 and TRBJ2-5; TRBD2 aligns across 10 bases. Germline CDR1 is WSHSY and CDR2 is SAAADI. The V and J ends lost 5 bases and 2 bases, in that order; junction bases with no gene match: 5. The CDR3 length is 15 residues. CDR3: CASSLAGGRQETQYF. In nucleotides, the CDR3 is TGCGCCAGCAGTTTAGCGGGGGGCCGGCAAGAGACCCAGTACTTC.

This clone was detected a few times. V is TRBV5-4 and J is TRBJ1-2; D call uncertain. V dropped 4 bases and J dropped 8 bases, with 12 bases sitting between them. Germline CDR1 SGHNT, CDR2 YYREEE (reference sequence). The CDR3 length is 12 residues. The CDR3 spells CASSRILSGYTF. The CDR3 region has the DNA TGTGCCAGCAGCCGGATTCTTAGCGGCTACACCTTC.